Listed below are T cell receptor beta chains from one sample, sequenced in a study of response to subunit inactivated influenza vaccine. TCRdb redid the calling of the RT-PCR reads with MiXCR, one entry per CDR3 protein. The sample records 650,000 to 700,000 distinct CDR3 sequences, less than 20% being singletons. Here the sequenced sample was PBMCs from blood, taken 11 to 12 days after vaccination. The receptors shown here come from a man aged 45-60 years who received an inactivated influenza vaccine. Each CDR3 is given with its conserved first and last residue. The order of the fields is CDR3 protein, J gene, V gene, clone size. Where a row states a size, it is once, few, many or the class of an expanded clone; other rows omit it.

CDR3aa: CASSAEVRRERYNEQFF; j_gene: TRBJ2-1; v_gene: TRBV28; abundance: -
CDR3aa: CATSVQGLGGGFDYNEQFF; j_gene: TRBJ2-1; v_gene: TRBV24-1; abundance: -
CDR3aa: CSARPGTRGETQYF; j_gene: TRBJ2-5; v_gene: TRBV20-1; abundance: few
CDR3aa: CASSPRTNYEQYF; j_gene: TRBJ2-7; v_gene: TRBV7-6; abundance: few
CDR3aa: CASSQPVRSTQGTQYF; j_gene: TRBJ2-3; v_gene: TRBV4-1; abundance: many
CDR3aa: CASSLQTGTEFNNEQFF; j_gene: TRBJ2-1; v_gene: TRBV28; abundance: many
CDR3aa: CASSHSPSGGPWNEQFF; j_gene: TRBJ2-1; v_gene: TRBV6-4; abundance: few
CDR3aa: CASSLGGGAGTDTQYF; j_gene: TRBJ2-3; v_gene: TRBV12-3/TRBV12-4; abundance: -
CDR3aa: CASSYYRGGLEDTQYF; j_gene: TRBJ2-3; v_gene: TRBV12-3/TRBV12-4; abundance: -
CDR3aa: CASSLKSGRAGNEQFF; j_gene: TRBJ2-1; v_gene: TRBV12-3/TRBV12-4; abundance: few
CDR3aa: CASSSDRDEQFF; j_gene: TRBJ2-1; v_gene: TRBV12-3/TRBV12-4; abundance: -
CDR3aa: CASSFSPTGANYGYTF; j_gene: TRBJ1-2; v_gene: TRBV28; abundance: few
CDR3aa: CASSVDRGHNEQFF; j_gene: TRBJ2-1; v_gene: TRBV12-3/TRBV12-4; abundance: few
CDR3aa: CASSVEVSRSDTQYF; j_gene: TRBJ2-3; v_gene: TRBV9; abundance: -
CDR3aa: CATSRQVDRGEAFF; j_gene: TRBJ1-1; v_gene: TRBV15; abundance: few
CDR3aa: CSVGGGYEQYF; j_gene: TRBJ2-7; v_gene: TRBV29-1; abundance: few
CDR3aa: CASSIGRVNSNQPQHF; j_gene: TRBJ1-5; v_gene: TRBV12-3/TRBV12-4; abundance: -
CDR3aa: CASSPSVESGRYGYTF; j_gene: TRBJ1-2; v_gene: TRBV18; abundance: -
CDR3aa: CSATREGETQYF; j_gene: TRBJ2-5; v_gene: TRBV20-1; abundance: -
CDR3aa: CAISDSGYEQFF; j_gene: TRBJ2-1; v_gene: TRBV10-3; abundance: few
CDR3aa: CSARDSRAGNTIYF; j_gene: TRBJ1-3; v_gene: TRBV20-1; abundance: -
CDR3aa: CASSFETDQPQHF; j_gene: TRBJ1-5; v_gene: TRBV28; abundance: -
CDR3aa: CAISDVRYSYEQYF; j_gene: TRBJ2-7; v_gene: TRBV10-3; abundance: -
CDR3aa: CASSFRTSLGDEQYF; j_gene: TRBJ2-7; v_gene: TRBV5-5; abundance: few
CDR3aa: CASSHLLRGDTQYF; j_gene: TRBJ2-3; v_gene: TRBV3-1; abundance: few
CDR3aa: CASSLGLAGGQNTQYF; j_gene: TRBJ2-3; v_gene: TRBV5-1; abundance: few
CDR3aa: CSVVPNTEAFF; j_gene: TRBJ1-1; v_gene: TRBV29-1; abundance: few
CDR3aa: CSARATGTGGDGYTF; j_gene: TRBJ1-2; v_gene: TRBV20-1; abundance: many
CDR3aa: CASSYTGRDTEAFF; j_gene: TRBJ1-1; v_gene: TRBV6-5; abundance: many
CDR3aa: CASSPISGGARDTQYF; j_gene: TRBJ2-3; v_gene: TRBV19; abundance: -
CDR3aa: CASSSLAGVRSGELFF; j_gene: TRBJ2-2; v_gene: TRBV7-8; abundance: -
CDR3aa: CAGPGTGGRDTQYF; j_gene: TRBJ2-3; v_gene: TRBV28; abundance: few
CDR3aa: CSAQPGQGADTQYF; j_gene: TRBJ2-3; v_gene: TRBV20-1; abundance: -
CDR3aa: CASSQDWTGELFF; j_gene: TRBJ2-2; v_gene: TRBV7-8; abundance: few
CDR3aa: CASSQEPGGSNSPLHF; j_gene: TRBJ1-6; v_gene: TRBV4-3; abundance: -
CDR3aa: CASSPDRDLSPLHF; j_gene: TRBJ1-6; v_gene: TRBV5-4; abundance: -
CDR3aa: CASSLSGRITYNEQFF; j_gene: TRBJ2-1; v_gene: TRBV7-8; abundance: few
CDR3aa: CASSRGQGNNSPLHF; j_gene: TRBJ1-6; v_gene: TRBV7-3; abundance: many
CDR3aa: CASSLDPGTYYGYTF; j_gene: TRBJ1-2; v_gene: TRBV5-1; abundance: -
CDR3aa: CASSQETGYEQYF; j_gene: TRBJ2-7; v_gene: TRBV4-1; abundance: -
CDR3aa: CATRRSGTGLSYEQYF; j_gene: TRBJ2-7; v_gene: TRBV6-1; abundance: -
CDR3aa: CASSEWGPDRTGRGDTQYF; j_gene: TRBJ2-3; v_gene: TRBV25-1; abundance: -
CDR3aa: CASLRGQGISGYTF; j_gene: TRBJ1-2; v_gene: TRBV6-1; abundance: few
CDR3aa: CSAREGQGAYEQYF; j_gene: TRBJ2-7; v_gene: TRBV20-1; abundance: -
CDR3aa: CASSLEGGPPDTQYF; j_gene: TRBJ2-3; v_gene: TRBV11-3; abundance: -
CDR3aa: CASSQDPGGGYGYTF; j_gene: TRBJ1-2; v_gene: TRBV4-3; abundance: -
CDR3aa: CASSPDRYTDTQYF; j_gene: TRBJ2-3; v_gene: TRBV7-2; abundance: few
CDR3aa: CASSHKGTANVLTF; j_gene: TRBJ2-6; v_gene: TRBV27; abundance: -
CDR3aa: CSARPRQGLREQYF; j_gene: TRBJ2-7; v_gene: TRBV20-1; abundance: many
CDR3aa: CASSTPWLAGYEQYF; j_gene: TRBJ2-7; v_gene: TRBV6-2/TRBV6-3; abundance: few
CDR3aa: CSVLPGPSGRETQYF; j_gene: TRBJ2-5; v_gene: TRBV29-1; abundance: -
CDR3aa: CASSPGAGVNSPLHF; j_gene: TRBJ1-6; v_gene: TRBV11-2; abundance: -
CDR3aa: CASSLEGLAGGPSADTQYF; j_gene: TRBJ2-3; v_gene: TRBV11-2; abundance: few
CDR3aa: CATSRDPREKLFF; j_gene: TRBJ1-4; v_gene: TRBV15; abundance: few
CDR3aa: CASSLGTSGSLTSGTDTQYF; j_gene: TRBJ2-3; v_gene: TRBV11-2; abundance: many
CDR3aa: CASSGWMTGTETQYF; j_gene: TRBJ2-5; v_gene: TRBV7-9; abundance: -
CDR3aa: CASSILRGASKQFF; j_gene: TRBJ2-1; v_gene: TRBV28; abundance: few
CDR3aa: CAVAGAASGAYTDTQYF; j_gene: TRBJ2-3; v_gene: TRBV10-3; abundance: -
CDR3aa: CASSLAPEMEYF; j_gene: TRBJ2-3; v_gene: TRBV12-3/TRBV12-4; abundance: many
CDR3aa: CASSPSGGANTQYF; j_gene: TRBJ2-3; v_gene: TRBV6-2/TRBV6-3; abundance: few